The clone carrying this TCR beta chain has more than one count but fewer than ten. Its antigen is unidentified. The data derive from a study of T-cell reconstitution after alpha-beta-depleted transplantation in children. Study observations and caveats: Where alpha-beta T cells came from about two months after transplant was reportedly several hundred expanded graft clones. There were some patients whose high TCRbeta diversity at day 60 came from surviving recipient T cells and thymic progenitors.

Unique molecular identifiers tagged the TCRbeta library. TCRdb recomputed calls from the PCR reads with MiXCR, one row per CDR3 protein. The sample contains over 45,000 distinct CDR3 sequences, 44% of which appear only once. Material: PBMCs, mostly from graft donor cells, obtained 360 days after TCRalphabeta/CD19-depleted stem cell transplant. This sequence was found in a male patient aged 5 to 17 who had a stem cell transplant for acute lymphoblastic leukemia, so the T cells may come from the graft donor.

The chain's CDR3 is CASSEQYTGNTIYF. CDR3 nucleotide sequence: TGTGCCAGTAGTGAACAGTATACTGGAAACACCATATATTTT. The chain joins TRBV19 to TRBJ1-3; D call uncertain. Germline values: CDR1 LNHDA, CDR2 SQIVND (reference sequence). The CDR3 loop spans 14 amino acids. Trimming took 5 bases from V and 2 from J, leaving 10 bases between them.